This TCR beta chain was sequenced for a study of T cells in Graves' hyperthyroidism and ophthalmopathy. Notes on the study in general: Within blood appeared most thyroid clonotypes that had expanded above 0.001.

This clonotype was counted many times. The antigen is unknown. Authors of the study amplified TCR beta CDR3 regions from RNA transcripts. The TCR CDR3 was amplified in a first-round RT-PCR using the HTBI primer set. MiXCR was run by TCRdb on the multiplex PCR reads, yielding one entry per CDR3 protein. The sample holds around 240,000 distinct CDR3 sequences, 13% to 15% seen once. This CDR3 has 15 amino acids. V lost 6 bases to trimming and J lost 1 base, with 16 bases between them. Germline V lookup: CDR1 MGHDK, CDR2 SYGVNS. Material for sequencing was blood. The receptor's source is a woman aged 40 to 49 with Graves' hyperthyroidism that later progressed to Graves' ophthalmopathy. This chain joins TRBV25-1 and TRBJ2-7; D is possibly TRBD1 (5 bases). The CDR3 bases are TGTGCCAGCAGCGATTTGACAGTTTCTTCCTACGAGCAGTACTTC. It codes for CASSDLTVSSYEQYF.